A single sample is the source of the 2 T cell receptor beta chains below, sequenced in a study of blood T cell repertoires in COVID-19. Assay: immunoSEQ multiplex PCR; the TCRdb copy retains only in-frame clones and omits some. The sample has tens of thousands of clones, approximately 89% seen once. Sequenced input: peripheral blood. Receptors originate from a human donor with active COVID-19. The donor label of this sample is uncertain.

By sample fraction, this clone is medium-sized. The chain joins TRBV5-1 to TRBJ2-7; a possible D gene is TRBD1 (5 bases). The CDR3 consists of 16 residues. V was clipped by 3 bases and J by 7 bases, with 23 bases between them. Germline V gene lookup returns CDR1 SGHRS and CDR2 YFSETQ. CDR3 sequence: CASSSQDGLSLREQYF. In nucleotides, the CDR3 is TGCGCCAGCAGCTCACAGGACGGCCTCTCGCTGAGGGAGCAGTACTTC.

The chain carries TRBV20-1 and TRBJ1-3; 8 bases are a match to TRBD1. CDR3 length: 15 residues. Germline-derived CDR1 and CDR2 are DFQATT and SNEGSKA (reference sequence). V shed 3 bases and J 3 bases; nucleotides not matched to a gene: 7. DNA for the CDR3: TGCAGTGCTAGTGTTGCAGGGGGCTATGGAAACACCATATATTTT. Translation gives CSASVAGGYGNTIYF.